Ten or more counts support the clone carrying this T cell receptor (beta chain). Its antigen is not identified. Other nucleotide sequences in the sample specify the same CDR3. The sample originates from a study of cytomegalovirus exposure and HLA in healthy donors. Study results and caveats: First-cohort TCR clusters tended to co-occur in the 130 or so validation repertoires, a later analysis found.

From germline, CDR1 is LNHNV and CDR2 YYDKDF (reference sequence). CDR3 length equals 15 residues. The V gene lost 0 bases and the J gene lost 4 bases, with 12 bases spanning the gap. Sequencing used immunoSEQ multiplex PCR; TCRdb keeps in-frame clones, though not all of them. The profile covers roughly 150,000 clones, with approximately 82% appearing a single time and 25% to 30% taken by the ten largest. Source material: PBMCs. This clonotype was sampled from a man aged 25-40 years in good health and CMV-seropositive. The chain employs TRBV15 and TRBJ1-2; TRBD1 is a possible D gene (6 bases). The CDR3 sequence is CATSRDTQGSYGYTF. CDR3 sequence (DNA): TGTGCCACCAGCAGAGACACCCAGGGGAGCTATGGCTACACCTTC.